The clone carrying this TCR beta chain was seen only a few times. This record belongs to a study of T-cell memory formation after mild COVID-19. Germline V gene lookup returns CDR1 SGDLS and CDR2 YYNGEE. The CDR3 contains 12 residues. The V end lost 1 base, the J end lost 7 bases, and 8 bases lay between the germline ends. TCRdb reprocessed the 5' RACE reads with MiXCR, giving one entry per CDR3 protein. The table lists 300,000 to 350,000 distinct CDR3 sequences, approximately 20% of them singletons, with more than 20% in the top ten. The sequencing input was PBMCs or a T cell subset sorted from them (not recorded which). This clonotype originated in a man between 18 and 29 years old who had mild COVID-19 (a few samples of this study predate the infection). Cell type and time point are not known. The chain has TRBV9 and TRBJ2-5; D is uncertain. The CDR3, as DNA: TGTGCCAGCAGCGTATCGGCAGGGACCCAGTACTTC. Its protein product is CASSVSAGTQYF.